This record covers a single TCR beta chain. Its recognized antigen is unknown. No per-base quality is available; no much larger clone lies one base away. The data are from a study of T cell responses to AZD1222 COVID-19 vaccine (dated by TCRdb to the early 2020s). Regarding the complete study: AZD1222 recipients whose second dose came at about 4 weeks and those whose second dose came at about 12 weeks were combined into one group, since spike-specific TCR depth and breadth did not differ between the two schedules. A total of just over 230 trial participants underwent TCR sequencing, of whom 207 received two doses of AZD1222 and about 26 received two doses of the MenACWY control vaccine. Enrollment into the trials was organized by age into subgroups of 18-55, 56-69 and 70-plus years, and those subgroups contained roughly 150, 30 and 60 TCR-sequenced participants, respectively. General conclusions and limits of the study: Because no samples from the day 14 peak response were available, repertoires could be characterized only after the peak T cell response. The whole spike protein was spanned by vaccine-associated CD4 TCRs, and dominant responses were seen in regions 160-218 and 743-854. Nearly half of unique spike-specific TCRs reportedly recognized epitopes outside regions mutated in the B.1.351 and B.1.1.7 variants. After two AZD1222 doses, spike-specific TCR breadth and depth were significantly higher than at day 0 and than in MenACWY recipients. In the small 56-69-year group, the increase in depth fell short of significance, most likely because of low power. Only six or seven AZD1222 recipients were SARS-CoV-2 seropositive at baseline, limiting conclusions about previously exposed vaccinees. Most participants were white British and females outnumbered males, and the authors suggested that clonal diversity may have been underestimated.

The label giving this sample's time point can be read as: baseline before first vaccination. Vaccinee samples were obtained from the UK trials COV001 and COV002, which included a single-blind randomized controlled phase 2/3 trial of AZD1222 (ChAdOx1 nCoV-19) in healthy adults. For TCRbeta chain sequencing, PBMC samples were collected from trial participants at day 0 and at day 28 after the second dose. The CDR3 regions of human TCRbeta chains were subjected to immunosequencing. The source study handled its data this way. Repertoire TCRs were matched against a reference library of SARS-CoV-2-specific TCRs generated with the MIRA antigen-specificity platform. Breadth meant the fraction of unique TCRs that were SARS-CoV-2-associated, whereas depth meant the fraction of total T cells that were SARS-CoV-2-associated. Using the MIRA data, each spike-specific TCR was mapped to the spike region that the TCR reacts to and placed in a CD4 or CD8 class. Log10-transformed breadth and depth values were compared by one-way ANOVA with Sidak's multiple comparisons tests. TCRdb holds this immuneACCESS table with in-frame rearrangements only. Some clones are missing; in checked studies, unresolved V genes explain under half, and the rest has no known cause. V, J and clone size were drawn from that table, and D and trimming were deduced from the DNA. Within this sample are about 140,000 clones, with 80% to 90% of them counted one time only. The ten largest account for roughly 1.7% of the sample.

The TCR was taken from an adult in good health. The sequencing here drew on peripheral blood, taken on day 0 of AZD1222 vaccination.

CDR3 region: CASSHYARGGYTF. Here is the DNA: TGTGCCAGCAGCCATTACGCAAGGGGAGGCTACACCTTC. Recombination linked TRBV3-1 (or the pseudogene TRBV3-2) to TRBJ1-2, and perhaps TRBD1 as D gene, on 5 matching bases. Taken from the germline V gene (reference sequence), the CDR1 and CDR2 loops are LGHDT and YNNKEL. The CDR3 contains 13 residues, cysteine and phenylalanine counted. Solely the CDR3 DNA is kept, with 39 bases framed from the first base. The germline ends are 13 bases apart after V is trimmed by 3 bases and J by 8 bases.